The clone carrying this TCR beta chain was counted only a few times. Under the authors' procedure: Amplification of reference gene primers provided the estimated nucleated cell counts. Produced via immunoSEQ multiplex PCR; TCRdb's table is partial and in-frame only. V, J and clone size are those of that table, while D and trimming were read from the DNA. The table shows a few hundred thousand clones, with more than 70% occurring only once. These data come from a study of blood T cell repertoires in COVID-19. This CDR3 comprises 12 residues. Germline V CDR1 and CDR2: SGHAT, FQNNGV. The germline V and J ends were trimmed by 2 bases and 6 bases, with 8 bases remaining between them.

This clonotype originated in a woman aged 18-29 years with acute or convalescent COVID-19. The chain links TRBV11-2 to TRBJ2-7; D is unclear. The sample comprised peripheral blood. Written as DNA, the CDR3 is TGTGCCAGCAGCTTATTACGAGGCGAGCAGTACTTC. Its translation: CASSLLRGEQYF.